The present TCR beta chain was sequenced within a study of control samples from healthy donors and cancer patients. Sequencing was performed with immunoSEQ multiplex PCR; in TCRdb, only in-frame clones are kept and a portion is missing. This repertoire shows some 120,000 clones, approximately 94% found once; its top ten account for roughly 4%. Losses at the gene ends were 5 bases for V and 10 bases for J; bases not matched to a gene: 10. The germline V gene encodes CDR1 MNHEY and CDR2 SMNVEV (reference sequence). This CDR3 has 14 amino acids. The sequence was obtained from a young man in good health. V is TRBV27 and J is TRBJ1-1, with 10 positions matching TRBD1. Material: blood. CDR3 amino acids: CASSPTGTGVRAFF. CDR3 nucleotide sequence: TGTGCCAGCAGTCCCACCGGGACAGGGGTTAGAGCTTTCTTT.